The source of this TCR beta chain is a study of T cells in Graves' hyperthyroidism and ophthalmopathy. Study conclusions and caveats: In blood, most of the thyroid clonotypes expanded above 0.001 were also present.

TCR beta CDR3 region amplification was performed from RNA transcripts. Using the HTBI primer set, a first-round RT-PCR was run on the TCR CDR3. TCRdb fed the multiplex PCR reads into MiXCR, producing one record per CDR3 protein. The sample holds nearly 750,000 distinct CDR3 sequences, about a third seen once. This clonotype was observed a few times. The antigen is not known. V was cut by 3 bases and J by 8 bases, with 19 bases left in between. CDR1 and CDR2 from the germline V gene are LNHDA and SQIVND (reference sequence). The CDR3 sequence is 15 residues long. This chain connects TRBV19 to TRBJ1-1; D not certain. The clonotype originates from a woman in her thirties or forties with Graves' hyperthyroidism. Sequencing used blood. CDR3 protein: CASSIKSAGSVEAFF. In nucleotides, the CDR3 is TGTGCCAGTAGTATCAAGTCAGCCGGGTCCGTAGAAGCTTTCTTT.